The present TCR beta chain was sequenced within a study of blood T cell repertoires in COVID-19. Study context: Italy, Spain and the United States were the sources of the convalescent and acute COVID-19 samples. In each case, the material was cDNA or gDNA derived from T cells, B-cell-depleted T cells, or PBMCs.

V was cut by 3 bases and J by 3 bases, with 6 bases left in between. Germline V CDR1 and CDR2: MDHEN, SYDVKM. CDR3 length: 12 amino acids. This clone was picked up one time. Original handling: The assay estimated nucleated cells by amplifying reference gene primers. Libraries were prepared by immunoSEQ multiplex PCR; TCRdb keeps only in-frame clonotypes and omits some of them. D and trimming come from the DNA, and the V and J calls and clone size come from that table. The data show over 85,000 clones, approximately 85% seen once. The rearrangement joins TRBV28 to TRBJ2-7; possible D gene TRBD1, 5 bases. The sequenced material came from peripheral blood. The receptor was isolated from a human donor in a cohort sampled during active COVID-19. The CDR3 nucleotides read TGTGCCAGCAGTTTCCAGGGCTACGAGCAGTACTTC. Protein: CASSFQGYEQYF.